Described below is a single TCR beta chain sequence and its context. Its antigen is not identified. Both 60 Vbeta primers and 13 Jbeta primers went into the PCR. Here immunoSEQ multiplex PCR was the method, and the copy in TCRdb shows in-frame clones only, minus some. The sample contains approximately 160,000 clones, 80% of which appear only once. The data were obtained in a study of cytomegalovirus exposure and HLA in healthy donors. Study-wide results and limits: Highest at DRB1 and lowest at HLA-C, TCR association rates differed among HLA loci in a later analysis. Several of the most significant clusters appeared linked to common viral pathogens, based on a later analysis. Among TCR beta chains, those listed as cytomegalovirus-associated numbered about 150. Later genetic work tied a missense DCLRE1C variant to beta-chain V and J trimming.

This CDR3 comprises 15 residues. Losses at the gene ends were 5 bases for V and 4 bases for J; bases not matched to a gene: 4. The germline V gene has CDR1 SGHVS and CDR2 FNYEAQ. The chain recombines TRBV7-6 with TRBJ2-1; 11 bases fit TRBD2. The source material was PBMCs. This sequence was found in a man aged 25-45 years in good health and CMV-seropositive. The CDR3 DNA is TGTGCCAGCAGCCCGACTAGCGGGGATTACAATGAGCAGTTCTTC. It yields the protein CASSPTSGDYNEQFF.